The 20 T cell receptor beta chains presented below share a single source sample, sequenced in a study. TCRdb reanalysed the RT-PCR reads using MiXCR and keeps one entry per CDR3 protein. The table shows fewer than 800,000 distinct CDR3 sequences, with 13% to 15% occurring only once. The sequencing sample was made of memory CD4+ T cells from blood. These receptors originate from a female donor in good health, serving as a healthy control.

This clonotype has ten or more counts. The V and J genes are TRBV12-3 or TRBV12-4 and TRBJ2-7, with D perhaps TRBD2 (6 bases). The CDR3 length is 13 residues. Trimming removed 1 base at V and 6 bases at J, with 10 bases between. The CDR3 reads CASSLERELEQYF. For the CDR3, the DNA is TGTGCCAGCAGTTTAGAACGGGAGCTCGAGCAGTACTTC.

The rearrangement uses TRBV7-2 and TRBJ1-5; D perhaps matches TRBD1 (6 bases). V lost 4 bases to trimming and J lost 2 bases, with 12 bases between them. Germline V CDR1 and CDR2: SGHTA, FQGNSA. The CDR3 covers 15 residues. This CDR3 reads CASSSGEGGNQPQHF. The CDR3 region has the DNA TGTGCCAGCAGCTCCGGAGAGGGGGGCAATCAGCCCCAGCATTTT.

This clonotype was picked up a small number of times. The chain has TRBV5-6 and TRBJ2-1, with D unclear. Trimming cost V 0 bases and J 9 bases, with 10 bases left between them. This CDR3 is built from 13 residues. Germline CDR1 SGHDT, CDR2 YYEEEE. The chain's CDR3 is CASSLDSKSEQFF. CDR3 coding DNA: TGTGCCAGCAGCTTGGACAGTAAAAGTGAGCAGTTCTTC. The full variable domain, in which reference TRBV5-6 and TRBJ2-1 provide the parts outside the CDR3, is DAGVTQSPTHLIKTRGQQVTLRCSPKSGHDTVSWYQQALGQGPQFIFQYYEEEERQRGNFPDRFSGHQFPNYSSELNVNALLLGDSALYLCASSLDSKSEQFFGPGTRLTVL.

With regard to this clonotype: A much larger clone is a single base away; this may be a read error. The CDR3 loop is CSVEDTDTQYF. The CDR3 nucleotides read TGCAGCGTTGAAGACACAGATACGCAGTATTTT. The V call is TRBV29-1, the J call TRBJ2-3; D not resolved. CDR3 length: 11 amino acids. The ends were cut back, 0 bases at V and 2 bases at J, with 0 bases in the middle. Germline CDR1 reads SQVTM; CDR2 reads ANQGSEA.

This clonotype has at least ten counts. The V gene is TRBV20-1, the J gene TRBJ2-3, with 8 bases aligning to TRBD2. V was clipped by 3 bases and J by 2 bases; unmatched bases: 7. Germline values: CDR1 DFQATT, CDR2 SNEGSKA (reference sequence). The CDR3 is made up of 15 amino acids. The CDR3 DNA follows: TGCAGTGCTAGTCTGACTAGCGCGTACACAGATACGCAGTATTTT. Amino acid sequence: CSASLTSAYTDTQYF.

V is TRBV4-2 and J is TRBJ1-2, with D unresolved. Per germline, CDR1 LGHNA and CDR2 YNFKEQ. V was shortened by 1 base and J by 2 bases, with 8 bases between the two germline ends. This CDR3 is built from 14 residues. The CDR3 loop is CASSQAPSNYGYTF. The CDR3 nucleotides read TGTGCCAGCAGCCAAGCCCCCAGCAACTATGGCTACACCTTC.

This clonotype was picked up a small number of times. The chain combines TRBV7-2 with TRBJ2-7; 7 bases are a match to TRBD2. V trimming: 4 bases; J trimming: 2 bases; junction bases outside the gene matches: 5. CDR3 length equals 14 residues. Germline V gene data show CDR1 as SGHTA and CDR2 as FQGNSA. CDR3 region: CASSSQAGAYEQYF. The CDR3 DNA follows: TGTGCCAGCAGCTCCCAGGCGGGAGCCTACGAGCAGTACTTC.

The chain carries TRBV5-1 and TRBJ1-1; D is undetermined. V was clipped by 0 bases and J by 5 bases, with 11 bases between them. Germline V gene lookup returns CDR1 SGHRS and CDR2 YFSETQ. The CDR3 runs 14 residues. CDR3 nucleotides: TGCGCCAGCAGCTTGGTTCAGGCTGGGACTGAAGCTTTCTTT. Protein sequence: CASSLVQAGTEAFF.

This rearrangement joins TRBV28 to TRBJ1-5; tentatively, D is TRBD1 (5 bases). The CDR3 has 12 amino acids. CDR1 is MDHEN and CDR2 is SYDVKM in the germline V gene. Trimming left V 7 bases short and J 6 bases short, with 10 bases between. This chain's CDR3 is CASTGPGQPQHF. Written as DNA, the CDR3 is TGTGCCAGCACGGGGCCCGGTCAGCCCCAGCATTTT.

Concerning this clonotype itself: A much larger clone lies one base from this, so it may be a read error. The chain employs TRBV7-3 and TRBJ2-1; 8 bases align to TRBD2. Looked up from germline, CDR1 is SGHTA and CDR2 is FQGTGA. J lost 15 bases, V lost 5 bases, and 15 bases had no gene match. This CDR3 region has 14 residues. This CDR3 reads CASSMGLEGGPRFF. The CDR3 DNA is TGTGCCAGCAGCATGGGACTAGAGGGGGGGCCGCGGTTCTTC.

This clonotype was counted a few times. The chain links TRBV29-1 to TRBJ2-5; 8 bases match TRBD2. Trimming at V came to 4 bases and at J to 0 bases, leaving 1 base not matched to a gene. Germline CDR1 reads SQVTM; CDR2 reads ANQGSEA. This CDR3 is built from 13 residues. Written as DNA, the CDR3 is TGCAGCGTTGGACTAGCGTACCAAGAGACCCAGTACTTC. Translated: CSVGLAYQETQYF.

This clonotype has a handful of counts. The CDR3 is CSVPTSTDTQYF. The CDR3, as DNA: TGCAGTGTCCCGACTAGCACAGATACGCAGTATTTT. This chain links TRBV20-1 with TRBJ2-3; D uncertain. Deletions cut 7 bases from V and 0 bases from J, with 8 bases between. This CDR3 contains 12 residues. Germline CDR1 is DFQATT and CDR2 is SNEGSKA (reference sequence).

The sample holds a few counts of this clonotype. The rearrangement uses TRBV6-5 and TRBJ1-1, with 8 bases fitting TRBD1. The V gene end was trimmed by 7 bases and the J gene end by 4 bases; junction bases not matched to a gene: 2. This CDR3 contains 12 residues. Germline loops: CDR1 MNHEY, CDR2 SVGAGI. CDR3 sequence reads: CASNTGGTEAFF. CDR3 bases: TGTGCCAGCAACACAGGGGGCACTGAAGCTTTCTTT.

This clonotype was detected only a few times. This chain uses TRBV28 with TRBJ1-4, with 12 nucleotides matching TRBD1. With V trimmed by 6 bases and J by 6 bases, 8 bases remained unmatched. This CDR3 region has 16 residues. Germline assignment: CDR1 MDHEN and CDR2 SYDVKM. CDR3 coding DNA: TGTGCCAGCAGATCCCCGGGACAGGGGGCGTATGAAAAACTGTTTTTT. Residues: CASRSPGQGAYEKLFF.

This chain uses TRBV11-2 with TRBJ1-1; 7 bases agree with TRBD1. CDR3 length equals 14 residues. Unmatched junction bases numbered 10, after V lost 5 bases and J lost 7 bases. The V gene's germline CDR1 is SGHAT and CDR2 FQNNGV. The CDR3 reads CASSQTGAVNEAFF. For the CDR3, the DNA is TGTGCCAGCAGCCAAACAGGGGCAGTAAATGAAGCTTTCTTT. The variable domain in full, with the rest retrieved from reference TRBV11-2 and TRBJ1-1, is EAGVAQSPRYKIIEKRQSVAFWCNPISGHATLYWYQQILGQGPKLLIQFQNNGVVDDSQLPKDRFSAERLKGVDSTLKIQPAKLEDSAVYLCASSQTGAVNEAFFGQGTRLTVV.

This clonotype was counted ten times or more. The genes are TRBV7-2 and TRBJ2-5; D gene uncertain. V gave up 5 bases and J gave up 1 base, with 8 bases separating them. The CDR3 consists of 13 residues. Per germline, CDR1 SGHTA and CDR2 FQGNSA. The CDR3 reads CASSTYSQETQYF. The CDR3 DNA follows: TGTGCCAGCAGCACGTACAGCCAAGAGACCCAGTACTTC.

This clonotype was counted only a few times. The gene calls are TRBV7-9 and TRBJ1-2, with D possibly being TRBD1 (6 bases). Germline-derived CDR1 and CDR2 are SEHNR and FQNEAQ (reference sequence). The CDR3 covers 13 residues. Trimming removed 5 bases from V and 7 bases from J, with 14 bases in between. The CDR3 loop reads CASSATTGSGYTF. DNA for the CDR3: TGTGCCAGCAGCGCTACCACAGGGAGTGGCTACACCTTC. Together with reference TRBV7-9 and TRBJ1-2, the CDR3 gives the full variable domain: DTGVSQNPRHKITKRGQNVTFRCDPISEHNRLYWYRQTLGQGPEFLTYFQNEAQLEKSRLLSDRFSAERPKGSFSTLEIQRTEQGDSAMYLCASSATTGSGYTFGSGTRLTVV.

Comments on this clonotype: This may be a read error, as it is one base from a much larger clone. The rearrangement joins TRBV6-6 to TRBJ2-5; unclear D gene. The V and J ends lost 6 bases and 3 bases respectively, with 14 bases between them. Per the germline V gene, CDR1 is MNHNY and CDR2 is SVGAGI (reference sequence). The CDR3 has 14 amino acids. CDR3 coding DNA: TGTGCCAGCAGAGAGACACCCACTAAAGAGACCCAGTACTTC. Translating gives CASRETPTKETQYF.

The V call is TRBV3-1, the J call TRBJ2-2, with D maybe TRBD1 (6 bases). This CDR3 has 15 amino acids. The germline V and J ends were trimmed by 4 bases and 2 bases, with 11 bases remaining between them. Germline V gives CDR1 LGHDT, CDR2 YNNKEL (reference sequence). The CDR3 sequence is CASSPRTDNTGELFF. In nucleotides, the CDR3 is TGTGCCAGCAGCCCGCGGACAGATAACACCGGGGAGCTGTTTTTT.

This clonotype turned up a few times. This chain joins TRBV6-1 and TRBJ2-1; 10 nucleotides line up with TRBD2. This CDR3 region has 15 residues. The germline V gene has CDR1 MNHNS and CDR2 SASEGT. For the CDR3, the DNA is TGTGCTCATTCATGGGGGCTAGCGGGGGACAATGAGCAGTTCTTC. It specifies CAHSWGLAGDNEQFF.